This T cell receptor beta chain was captured by sequencing in a study of blood T cell repertoires in COVID-19. Study-wide background: Samples taken during acute and convalescent COVID-19 were collected in the United States, Italy and Spain. The cDNA or gDNA used as material had been derived from T cells, B-cell-depleted T cells, or PBMCs.

Per the study methods: How many nucleated cells were present was estimated from reference gene primer amplification. Clones were read by immunoSEQ multiplex PCR, and TCRdb kept only the in-frame ones, dropping some. That table furnishes V, J and clone size, whereas the DNA furnished D and trimming. The sample contains approximately 90,000 clones, almost 85% of which appear only once. The germline V and J ends were trimmed by 4 bases and 1 base, with 14 bases remaining between them. The V gene's germline CDR1 is SGHRS and CDR2 YFSETQ. The CDR3 length is 15 residues. This TCR derives from a woman of 80 years or more with acute or convalescent COVID-19. The chain links TRBV5-1 to TRBJ2-5; possibly TRBD1 for D (5 bases). The source material was peripheral blood. DNA of the CDR3: TGCGCCAGCAGCACCGCTCTAAGGGGCCAAGAGACCCAGTACTTC. As protein: CASSTALRGQETQYF.